This TCR beta chain was documented in a study of T cells in Graves' hyperthyroidism and ophthalmopathy. Across the study: Upon initial diagnosis and before any treatment, peripheral blood was collected.

CDR1 and CDR2 from the germline V gene are LGHDT and YNNKEL (reference sequence). Between the trimmed V and J ends, which lost 1 base and 4 bases, there was a span of 10 bases. This CDR3 spans 14 amino acids. A NOSPECS grade of at least 4, a Clinical Activity Score of at least 3 and duration under 3 months were recorded in ophthalmopathy patients. Thyroid ultrasound, orbital computed tomography, clinical symptoms, and serum thyroxine and TRAb underpinned diagnoses. This clonotype was recorded a few times. Authors of the study amplified TCR beta CDR3 regions from RNA transcripts. Using the HTBI primer set, a first-round RT-PCR was run on the TCR CDR3. Using its own MiXCR run on the multiplex PCR reads, TCRdb lists one record per CDR3 protein. The table shows some 530,000 distinct CDR3 sequences, with roughly 23% occurring only once.

This clonotype was obtained from a woman in her 70s with Graves' ophthalmopathy. V is TRBV3-1 and J is TRBJ1-1, with TRBD1 as a possible D gene (6 bases). Sequenced material: blood. CDR3 sequence: CASSQVRGATEAFF. The CDR3 region has the DNA TGTGCCAGCAGCCAAGTGAGGGGGGCCACTGAAGCTTTCTTT.